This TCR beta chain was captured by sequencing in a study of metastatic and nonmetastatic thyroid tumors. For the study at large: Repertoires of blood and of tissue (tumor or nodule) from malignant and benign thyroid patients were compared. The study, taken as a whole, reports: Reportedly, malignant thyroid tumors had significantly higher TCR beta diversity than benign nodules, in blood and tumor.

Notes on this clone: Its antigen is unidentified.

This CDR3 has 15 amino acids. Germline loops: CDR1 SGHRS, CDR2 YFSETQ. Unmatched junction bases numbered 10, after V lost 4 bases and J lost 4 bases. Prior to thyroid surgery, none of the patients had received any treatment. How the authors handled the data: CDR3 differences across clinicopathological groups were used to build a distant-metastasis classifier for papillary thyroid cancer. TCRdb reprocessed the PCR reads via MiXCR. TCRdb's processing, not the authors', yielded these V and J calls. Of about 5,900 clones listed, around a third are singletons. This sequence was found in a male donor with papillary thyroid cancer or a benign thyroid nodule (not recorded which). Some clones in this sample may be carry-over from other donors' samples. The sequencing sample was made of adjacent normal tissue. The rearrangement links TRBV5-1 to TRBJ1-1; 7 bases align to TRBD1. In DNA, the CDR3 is TGCGCCAGCAGCCTCGATACAGGGGCGGGCACTGAAGCTTTCTTT. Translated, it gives CASSLDTGAGTEAFF.